Listed below are T cell receptor beta chains from one sample, sequenced in a study of cytomegalovirus exposure and HLA in healthy donors. Assay used: immunoSEQ multiplex PCR; TCRdb lists only in-frame clones, some missing. The sample holds 66,000 or so clones, 80% to 90% seen once. The sequenced sample was PBMCs. The receptors were gathered from a young man in good health and CMV-seropositive. The CDR3 runs from the conserved cysteine through the conserved F or W. The D gene is left open where the match is weak. Not every row has a clone size; where given, it reads once, few, many or a size class.

>TRBV21-1|.|.|TRBJ1-5
TGTGCCAGCAACTCTTCAGGGGGCGGCAATCAGCCCCAGCATTTT
CASNSSGGGNQPQHF
>TRBV29-1|TRBD2|.|TRBJ2-3
TGCAGCGTCGCGCACGGACTAGCGGGAAGCACAGATACGCAGTATTTT
CSVAHGLAGSTDTQYF
>TRBV30|.|.|TRBJ1-2
TGTGCCTGGAGTGTACAAGGGACTGGAGCTAACTATGGCTACACCTTC
CAWSVQGTGANYGYTF
>TRBV30|.|.|TRBJ2-7
TGTGGCCTGGAGGGGGGAGGACAGGAGTCCTACGAGCAGTACTTC
CGLEGGGQESYEQYF
>TRBV7-6|TRBD1|.|TRBJ2-7
TGTGCCAGCAGCTTAGGTGGGACAGGGGACGAGCAGTACTTC
CASSLGGTGDEQYF
>TRBV28|TRBD1|few|TRBJ1-3
TGTGCCAGCAGTTTACCTGGACAGGGGGGGGCTGGAAACACCATATATTTT
CASSLPGQGGAGNTIYF
>TRBV5-1|TRBD2|.|TRBJ2-1
TGCGCCAGCAGCTTGGTTACTAGCGGCGGTGAGCAGTTCTTC
CASSLVTSGGEQFF
>TRBV10-1|.|.|TRBJ2-7
TGCGCCAGCAGTGTGACAGAAGGATGGGAGCAGTACTTC
CASSVTEGWEQYF
>TRBV28|.|.|TRBJ2-2
TGTGCCAGCAGCCTCAGTCCTCGCACCGGGGAGCTGTTTTTT
CASSLSPRTGELFF
>TRBV27|.|.|TRBJ2-2
TGTGCCAGCGGGGGCGCTGAGAGCACCGGGGAGCTGTTTTTT
CASGGAESTGELFF
>TRBV2|.|.|TRBJ1-1
TGTGCCAGCAGTAACAGAGACCTTAACACTGAAGCTTTCTTT
CASSNRDLNTEAFF
>TRBV6-5|.|.|TRBJ1-2
TGTGCCAGCAGTTACCCGGGTAAAGGCGGCTACACCTTC
CASSYPGKGGYTF
>TRBV10-3|TRBD2|.|TRBJ2-3
TGTGCCATCAGTGAGTCCAATGCGGGAGGGGGCACAGATACGCAGTATTTT
CAISESNAGGGTDTQYF
>TRBV6-5|.|.|TRBJ2-2
TGTGCCAGCAGTTACTCGAGAGGGGAGCTGTTTTTT
CASSYSRGELFF
>TRBV28|.|.|TRBJ2-5
TGTGCCAGCAGTCTCCAGGGTCGGCAAGAGACCCAGTACTTC
CASSLQGRQETQYF
>TRBV6-5|.|.|TRBJ2-7
TGTGCCAGCAGTTCCGCCGGTGGGGGGTCCTACGAGCAGTACTTC
CASSSAGGGSYEQYF
>TRBV5-5|.|.|TRBJ2-1
TGTGCCAGCAGCTTTGTTTTAGCGGCCTACAATGAGCAGTTCTTC
CASSFVLAAYNEQFF
>TRBV21-1|.|.|TRBJ2-2
TGTGCCAGCACCCCCCGAGGACTAGCGCATACCGGGGAGCTGTTTTTT
CASTPRGLAHTGELFF
>TRBV7-2|.|.|TRBJ2-7
TGTGCCAGCAGCATTAGTAGGCCCGGGGAGCAGTACTTC
CASSISRPGEQYF
>TRBV7-2|.|.|TRBJ1-1
TGTGCCAGCAGCTTATATGGCAGCGGTGAAGCTTTCTTT
CASSLYGSGEAFF
>TRBV5-6|TRBD1|.|TRBJ2-3
TGTGCCAGCAGTCCTCTGGGACAGGGTCCTAATACGCAGTATTTT
CASSPLGQGPNTQYF
>TRBV10-1|TRBD1|.|TRBJ2-3
TGCGCCAGCAGTCGGACAGGGTACACAGATACGCAGTATTTT
CASSRTGYTDTQYF
>TRBV4-1|TRBD2|.|TRBJ2-7
TGCGCCAGCAGCCAAGAGGGAGGGAGGAACGAGCAGTACTTC
CASSQEGGRNEQYF
>TRBV12-5|.|.|TRBJ1-5
TGTGCTAGTGGTTTGGGGACTTTGACAACCAATCAGCCCCAGCATTTT
CASGLGTLTTNQPQHF
>TRBV6-5|TRBD2|.|TRBJ2-7
TGTGCCAGCAGCCTTACGACTAGCGGGAGCGGTGAGCAGTACTTC
CASSLTTSGSGEQYF
>TRBV6-6|.|.|TRBJ2-1
TGTGCCAGCAGTGACGGGACAACGGGAAGGAATGAGCAGTTCTTC
CASSDGTTGRNEQFF
>TRBV6-1|.|.|TRBJ2-5
TGTGCCAGCAGTGGGACAGGCGGGGAAGAGACCCAGTACTTC
CASSGTGGEETQYF
>TRBV9|TRBD1|.|TRBJ1-1
TGTGCCAGCAGCGAGGACAGGGTCTCGATGAACACTGAAGCTTTCTTT
CASSEDRVSMNTEAFF
>TRBV7-3|TRBD2|.|TRBJ2-2
TGTGCCAGCAGGAGGACTAGCGGATCGAACACCGGGGAGCTGTTTTTT
CASRRTSGSNTGELFF
>TRBV7-6|TRBD2|.|TRBJ2-4
TGTGCCAGCAGCTCTTCAGCGGGATTGGGAAACATTCAGTACTTC
CASSSSAGLGNIQYF
>TRBV5-5|.|.|TRBJ1-1
TGTGCCAGCAGCTTGCGGGTCACTGAAGCTTTCTTT
CASSLRVTEAFF
>TRBV30|TRBD1|.|TRBJ2-3
TGTGCCTACAACCAGGACAGGGCGTCAGATACGCAGTATTTT
CAYNQDRASDTQYF
>TRBV4-3|.|medium-sized|TRBJ1-1
TGCGCCAGCAGCCCCGAGGCAAACGCTGAAGCTTTCTTT
CASSPEANAEAFF
>TRBV11-2|TRBD1|.|TRBJ2-5
TGTGCCAGCAGCTCCGGACAGGGAAGATTTGAGACCCAGTACTTC
CASSSGQGRFETQYF
>TRBV9|.|.|TRBJ2-2
TGTGCCAGCAGCCTTCCTAGAGCCGGGGAGCTGTTTTTT
CASSLPRAGELFF
>TRBV6-5|TRBD2|.|TRBJ2-5
TGTGCCAGCAGTTACTCTGAAGCGGGAGGGCAGACCCAGTACTTC
CASSYSEAGGQTQYF